The next 30 T cell receptor beta chains were all read from a single sample in a study of blood T cell repertoires in COVID-19. Data came from immunoSEQ multiplex PCR; TCRdb stores just in-frame clones and leaves some out. The sample carries tens of thousands of clones, approximately 91% recorded once. Sequencing input: peripheral blood. The receptors were gathered from a human donor in a cohort sampled during active COVID-19.

This sequence joins TRBV7-9 and TRBJ1-2; D ambiguous. Germline V CDR1 and CDR2: SEHNR, FQNEAQ (reference sequence). The CDR3 is 13 residues long. V lost 5 bases to trimming and J lost 8 bases, with 15 bases between them. This chain's CDR3 is CASSLGSFGGYTF. In DNA, the CDR3 is TGTGCCAGCAGCCTGGGCTCCTTCGGAGGCTACACCTTC. The complete variable domain, with remaining parts taken from reference TRBV7-9 and TRBJ1-2, reads DTGVSQNPRHKITKRGQNVTFRCDPISEHNRLYWYRQTLGQGPEFLTYFQNEAQLEKSRLLSDRFSAERPKGSFSTLEIQRTEQGDSAMYLCASSLGSFGGYTFGSGTRLTVV.

The rearrangement links TRBV6-2 or TRBV6-3 to TRBJ1-1; tentative D call: TRBD1 (5 bases). Germline V lookup: CDR1 MNHEY, CDR2 SVGEGT. This CDR3 comprises 15 residues. Trimming stripped 3 bases from V and 3 bases from J, with 14 bases between. CDR3 sequence (DNA): TGTGCCAGCAGTTATCGTGCGCCAGGGTACACTGAAGCTTTCTTT. It encodes CASSYRAPGYTEAFF.

The J gene is TRBJ2-7, the V gene TRBV7-8; 7 bases match TRBD1. Trimming removed 5 bases from V and 7 bases from J; junction bases left unmatched: 5. Germline V gives CDR1 SGHVS, CDR2 FQNEAQ. The CDR3 loop spans 12 amino acids. CDR3 sequence reads: CASSLTGVEQYF. The CDR3 nucleotides are TGTGCCAGCAGCCTTACAGGGGTGGAGCAGTACTTC.

This chain links TRBV18 with TRBJ2-7; the D gene is possibly TRBD2 (5 bases). The CDR3 is made up of 15 amino acids. Trimming removed 0 bases from V and 1 base from J, with 10 bases in between. In germline, CDR1 is KGHSH, CDR2 LQKENI. CDR3 bases: TGTGCCAGCTCACCACCGGGTCCGGGGTCCTACGAGCAGTACTTC. This gives the protein CASSPPGPGSYEQYF.

The chain couples TRBV19 to TRBJ1-2; D gene ambiguous. V shed 0 bases and J shed 6 bases, with 20 bases lying between them. The length of the CDR3 is 17 residues. Germline-derived CDR1 and CDR2 are LNHDA and SQIVND (reference sequence). The CDR3 protein is CASSIERVGPGDDGYTF. The CDR3 DNA reads TGTGCCAGTAGTATAGAGAGGGTTGGACCTGGGGATGATGGCTACACCTTC.

This rearrangement joins TRBV19 to TRBJ2-1, with 9 bases lining up with TRBD2. CDR1 and CDR2 (germline): LNHDA, SQIVND (reference sequence). With V trimmed by 1 base and J by 1 base, 5 bases remained unmatched. There are 17 residues in the CDR3. The CDR3 here is CASSIGDSGRSYNEQFF. The CDR3 DNA is TGTGCCAGTAGTATAGGAGATAGCGGGAGATCCTACAATGAGCAGTTCTTC. The full variable domain, completed using reference TRBV19 and TRBJ2-1, is DGGITQSPKYLFRKEGQNVTLSCEQNLNHDAMYWYRQDPGQGLRLIYYSQIVNDFQKGDIAEGYSVSREKKESFPLTVTSAQKNPTAFYLCASSIGDSGRSYNEQFFGPGTRLTVL.

J is TRBJ1-5 and V is TRBV15, with D uncertain. The germline V gene has CDR1 LNHNV and CDR2 YYDKDF (reference sequence). Trimming took 3 bases from V and 3 from J, leaving 6 bases between them. The CDR3 has 13 amino acids. Written as DNA, the CDR3 is TGTGCCACCAGCAGGAGTAACAATCAGCCCCAGCATTTT. Translation gives CATSRSNNQPQHF. The full variable domain, with the rest looked up from reference TRBV15 and TRBJ1-5, is DAMVIQNPRYQVTQFGKPVTLSCSQTLNHNVMYWYQQKSSQAPKLLFHYYDKDFNNEADTPDNFQSRRPNTSFCFLDIRSPGLGDTAMYLCATSRSNNQPQHFGDGTRLSIL.

This clone was seen a single time. The chain is built from TRBV7-6 and TRBJ2-3; D is unclear. V lost 2 bases, J lost 1 base, and 7 bases lay in between. The CDR3 totals 14 residues. Germline V gene data show CDR1 as SGHVS and CDR2 as FNYEAQ. CDR3: CASSLTRGTDTQYF. The CDR3 bases are TGTGCCAGCAGCTTAACGCGAGGCACAGATACGCAGTATTTT.

This chain uses TRBV11-3 with TRBJ2-3; 8 nucleotides match TRBD1. This CDR3 contains 17 residues. V was clipped by 5 bases and J by 6 bases; unmatched bases: 16. Germline CDR1 and CDR2: SGHNT and YENEEA. CDR3 region: CASSPRTGQGVADTQYF. In DNA form, the CDR3 reads TGTGCCAGCAGCCCGAGAACCGGACAGGGAGTAGCGGATACGCAGTATTTT.

The V gene is TRBV3-1 (or the pseudogene TRBV3-2), the J gene TRBJ1-1; possible D gene TRBD1, 6 bases. V was cut by 1 base and J by 5 bases, with 17 bases left in between. The V gene's germline CDR1 is LGHDT and CDR2 YNNKEL (reference sequence). The CDR3 runs to 16 residues. CDR3 sequence: CASSQGVSGERTEAFF. The CDR3 DNA reads TGTGCCAGCAGCCAAGGAGTATCAGGGGAAAGGACTGAAGCTTTCTTT.

V usage is TRBV11-2 and J usage is TRBJ2-4, with D perhaps matching TRBD1 (5 bases). Trimming stripped 1 base from V and 6 bases from J, with 10 bases between. Germline CDR1 reads SGHAT; CDR2 reads FQNNGV. The CDR3 is 14 amino acids. CDR3 protein: CASSLGGAVNIQYF. The CDR3 region has the DNA TGTGCCAGCAGCTTAGGTGGGGCAGTAAACATTCAGTACTTC.

The chain joins TRBV29-1 to TRBJ1-4, with D hard to call. The V end lost 6 bases, the J end lost 4 bases, and 9 bases lay between the germline ends. This CDR3 comprises 12 residues. Looked up from germline, CDR1 is SQVTM and CDR2 is ANQGSEA. CDR3 protein: CSVGLSNEKLFF. The CDR3 DNA reads as TGCAGCGTCGGACTTAGTAATGAAAAACTGTTTTTT.

The chain carries TRBV7-6 and TRBJ2-1; 9 nucleotides agree with TRBD1. Germline values: CDR1 SGHVS, CDR2 FNYEAQ. Losses at the gene ends were 5 bases for V and 15 bases for J; bases not matched to a gene: 8. The CDR3 has 12 amino acids. The CDR3 here is CASSPGTGSPFF. The CDR3 nucleotides read TGTGCCAGCAGCCCCGGGACAGGGTCTCCGTTCTTC.

This clone has a handful of counts. The V and J genes are TRBV10-1 and TRBJ2-2; 13 nucleotides line up with TRBD2. Germline trimming cut 4 bases from V and 8 bases from J; bases unmatched to any gene: 1. Germline CDR1 and CDR2: WNHNN and SYGVQD (reference sequence). This CDR3 contains 14 residues. CDR3 bases: TGCGCCAGCAGTGGGACTAGCGGGAGTGGGGAGCTGTTTTTT. It translates to CASSGTSGSGELFF.

Only one count was recorded for this clone. The J gene is TRBJ2-7, the V gene TRBV28, with 7 nucleotides matching TRBD1. Per germline, CDR1 MDHEN and CDR2 SYDVKM. The junction had 1 base not matched to a gene; V was cut back by 3 bases and J by 5 bases. The CDR3 extends over 12 amino acids. CDR3 sequence (DNA): TGTGCCAGCAGTTTGACAGGGAACGAGCAGTACTTC. Translation: CASSLTGNEQYF.

This rearrangement joins TRBV7-2 to TRBJ2-3; the D gene is possibly TRBD2 (7 bases). V lost 1 base, J lost 4 bases, and 15 bases lay in between. The CDR3 spans 16 residues. In germline, CDR1 is SGHTA, CDR2 FQGNSA. The CDR3 DNA follows: TGTGCCAGCAGCTTAGTGGGGGGGCTCGTCGCAGATACGCAGTATTTT. Amino acid sequence: CASSLVGGLVADTQYF.

This sequence joins TRBV6-6 and TRBJ2-7, with 10 bases aligning to TRBD1. Germline-derived CDR1 and CDR2 are MNHNY and SVGAGI (reference sequence). V was clipped by 2 bases and J by 6 bases; unmatched bases: 7. The CDR3 sequence is 15 residues long. CDR3 sequence: CASSYRDRGTGEQYF. The CDR3 region has the DNA TGTGCCAGCAGTTACCGGGACAGGGGTACTGGCGAGCAGTACTTC.

The chain links TRBV10-3 to TRBJ1-5; 10 nucleotides line up with TRBD1. The CDR3 totals 12 residues. V shed 10 bases and J 7 bases; nucleotides not matched to a gene: 4. In germline, CDR1 is ENHRY, CDR2 SYGVKD. CDR3 bases: TGTGCCACCGGGACAGGGGAACAGCCCCAGCATTTT. Its protein is CATGTGEQPQHF.

The V gene is TRBV28, the J gene TRBJ2-3, with 11 bases that match TRBD2. V was clipped by 6 bases and J by 0 bases; unmatched bases: 26. The germline V gene has CDR1 MDHEN and CDR2 SYDVKM. CDR3 length: 23 amino acids. CDR3 sequence: CASRLWSGILAGEGGDSTDTQYF. Here the CDR3 DNA reads TGTGCCAGCAGGCTTTGGTCCGGGATACTAGCGGGAGAAGGAGGGGATAGCACAGATACGCAGTATTTT.

This clone was seen only once. The chain has TRBV7-2 and TRBJ2-1; 7 nucleotides match TRBD2. The V gene's germline CDR1 is SGHTA and CDR2 FQGNSA. With V trimmed by 5 bases and J by 6 bases, 10 bases remained unmatched. The CDR3 length is 15 residues. CDR3 nucleotide sequence: TGTGCCAGCAGCGGCGGGGGTTTTTCGGGCAATGAGCAGTTCTTC. Encoded protein: CASSGGGFSGNEQFF. The variable domain in full, completed from reference TRBV7-2 and TRBJ2-1, reads GAGVSQSPSNKVTEKGKDVELRCDPISGHTALYWYRQSLGQGLEFLIYFQGNSAPDKSGLPSDRFSAERTGGSVSTLTIQRTQQEDSAVYLCASSGGGFSGNEQFFGPGTRLTVL.

The chain links TRBV28 to TRBJ2-5; a weak D match, TRBD2 (7 bases). The V end was cut by 2 bases, the J end by 2 bases, with 15 bases between. The germline V gene has CDR1 MDHEN and CDR2 SYDVKM. The CDR3 loop spans 16 amino acids. DNA of the CDR3: TGTGCCAGCAGTTTAGGGGGCCGAGCGGGGCAAGAGACCCAGTACTTC. Protein product: CASSLGGRAGQETQYF. Combining the CDR3 with reference TRBV28 and TRBJ2-5 gives the whole variable domain DVKVTQSSRYLVKRTGEKVFLECVQDMDHENMFWYRQDPGLGLRLIYFSYDVKMKEKGDIPEGYSVSREKKERFSLILESASTNQTSMYLCASSLGGRAGQETQYFGPGTRLLVL.

J is TRBJ2-7 and V is TRBV11-2, with D maybe TRBD2 (5 bases). The CDR3 is made up of 13 amino acids. Germline V lookup: CDR1 SGHAT, CDR2 FQNNGV. With 0 bases removed from V and 7 bases from J, the gap between germline ends came to 10 bases. The CDR3 loop is CASSLEGVGEQYF. Here the CDR3 DNA reads TGTGCCAGCAGCTTAGAGGGAGTCGGGGAGCAGTACTTC.

The chain employs TRBV28 and TRBJ2-7, with 12 bases aligning to TRBD1. This CDR3 is 15 amino acids long. Germline assignment: CDR1 MDHEN and CDR2 SYDVKM. The J segment lost 7 bases and the V segment lost 0 bases, leaving 4 bases of the junction unmatched. The CDR3 protein is CASSLWGQGAREQYF. The CDR3 nucleotides read TGTGCCAGCAGTTTATGGGGACAGGGGGCCCGGGAGCAGTACTTC.

The V gene is TRBV19, the J gene TRBJ2-2; the match to TRBD2 covers 9 bases. CDR3 length equals 14 residues. J was trimmed by 4 bases and V by 7 bases; bases with no gene match: 4. In germline, CDR1 is LNHDA, CDR2 SQIVND (reference sequence). CDR3 protein: CASMGAGGTGELFF. In DNA form, the CDR3 reads TGTGCCAGTATGGGAGCGGGAGGCACCGGGGAGCTGTTTTTT.

This clone appeared once. The genes are TRBV6-6 and TRBJ2-5; D is possibly TRBD2 (5 bases). This CDR3 spans 14 amino acids. Germline CDR1 MNHNY, CDR2 SVGAGI (reference sequence). Trimming removed 7 bases at V and 1 base at J, with 13 bases between. This CDR3 reads CASNPGGGQETQYF. The CDR3 bases are TGTGCCAGCAATCCGGGTGGAGGCCAAGAGACCCAGTACTTC.

The rearrangement joins TRBV6-5 to TRBJ2-2; 8 bases are a match to TRBD2. Germline trimming cut 7 bases from V and 6 bases from J; bases unmatched to any gene: 4. CDR1 is MNHEY and CDR2 is SVGAGI in the germline V gene. The CDR3 totals 13 residues. The CDR3 is CASTSGGAGELFF. The CDR3 DNA sequence: TGTGCCAGCACCTCGGGGGGGGCCGGGGAGCTGTTTTTT.

The chain uses TRBV7-2 and TRBJ1-3; D is uncertain. The CDR3 totals 15 residues. Trimming removed 5 bases at V and 2 bases at J, with 13 bases between. Germline V gives CDR1 SGHTA, CDR2 FQGNSA. CDR3 DNA sequence: TGTGCCAGCAGCCCCGGTCCCCTGGCTGGAAACACCATATATTTT. It encodes CASSPGPLAGNTIYF.

The genes are TRBV5-1 and TRBJ2-1; maybe TRBD1 (7 bases). The CDR3 consists of 11 residues. Per germline, CDR1 SGHRS and CDR2 YFSETQ. The ends were cut back, 1 base at V and 15 bases at J, with 11 bases in the middle. CDR3 nucleotide sequence: TGCGCCAGCAGCTTGCAGGGGGGAATGTTCTTC. This sequence encodes CASSLQGGMFF.

In this sample, this clone turned up a few times. This chain joins TRBV18 and TRBJ1-5; D gene ambiguous. The CDR3 has 13 amino acids. CDR1 is KGHSH, CDR2 LQKENI, per germline. V lost 3 bases to trimming and J lost 5 bases, with 8 bases between them. CDR3 nucleotide sequence: TGTGCCAGCTCACCCAAGGGAGATCAGCCCCAGCATTTT. Protein product: CASSPKGDQPQHF.

V gene TRBV5-1 combines with J gene TRBJ1-2; possible D gene TRBD1, 5 bases. V was trimmed by 0 bases and J by 8 bases, leaving 17 bases between them. This CDR3 spans 15 amino acids. Germline CDR1 SGHRS, CDR2 YFSETQ. The CDR3 coding sequence is TGCGCCAGCAGCTTGGGTGCAGGGCTAATGCTCGGCTACACCTTC. Its translation is CASSLGAGLMLGYTF.